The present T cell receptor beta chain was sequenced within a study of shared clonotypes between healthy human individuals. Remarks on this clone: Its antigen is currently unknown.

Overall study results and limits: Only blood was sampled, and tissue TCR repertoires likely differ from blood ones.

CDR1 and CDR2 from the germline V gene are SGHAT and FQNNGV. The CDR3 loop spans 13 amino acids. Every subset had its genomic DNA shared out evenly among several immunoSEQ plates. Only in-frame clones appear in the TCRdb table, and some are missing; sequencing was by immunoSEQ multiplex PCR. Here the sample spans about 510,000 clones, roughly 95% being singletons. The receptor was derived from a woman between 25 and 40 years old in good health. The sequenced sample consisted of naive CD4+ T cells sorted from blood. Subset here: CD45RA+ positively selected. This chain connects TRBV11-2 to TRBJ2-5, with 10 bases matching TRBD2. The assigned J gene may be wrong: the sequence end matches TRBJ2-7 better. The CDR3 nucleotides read TGTGCCAGCAGATGGACTAGCGGATACGAGCAGTACTTC. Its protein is CASRWTSGYEQYF.